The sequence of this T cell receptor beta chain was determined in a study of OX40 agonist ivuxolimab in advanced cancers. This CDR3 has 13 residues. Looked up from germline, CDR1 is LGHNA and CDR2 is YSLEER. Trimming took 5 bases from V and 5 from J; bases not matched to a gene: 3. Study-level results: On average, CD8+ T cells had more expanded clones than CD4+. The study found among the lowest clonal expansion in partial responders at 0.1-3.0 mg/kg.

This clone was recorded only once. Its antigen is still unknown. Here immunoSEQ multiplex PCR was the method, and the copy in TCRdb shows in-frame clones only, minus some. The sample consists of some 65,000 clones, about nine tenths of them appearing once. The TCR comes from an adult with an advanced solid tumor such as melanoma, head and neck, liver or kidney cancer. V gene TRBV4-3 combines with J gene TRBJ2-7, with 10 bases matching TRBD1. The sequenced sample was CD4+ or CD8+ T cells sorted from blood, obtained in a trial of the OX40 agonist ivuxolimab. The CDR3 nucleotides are TGCGCCAGCAGCTGGACAGGGGGAGACGAGCAGTACTTC. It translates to CASSWTGGDEQYF.